The 9 T cell receptor beta chains reported below all come from one sample, sequenced in a study of blood T cells in healthy people across ages. The second PCR ran about 6 to 12 cycles with a sample-barcoded 5' primer and J-beta primers. TCRdb called the 5' RACE reads again in MiXCR, with one record for every CDR3 protein. The profile shows roughly 730,000 distinct CDR3 sequences, around three fifths of them singletons. The sequencing sample was made of blood. All receptors come from a man between 35 and 55 years old in good health.

This clonotype was counted between two and nine times. The V call is TRBV6-5, the J call TRBJ2-5; TRBD1 aligns across 9 bases. The junction had 9 bases not matched to a gene; V was cut back by 6 bases and J by 4 bases. Germline loops: CDR1 MNHEY, CDR2 SVGAGI. CDR3 length equals 15 residues. This chain's CDR3 is CASSLQGAAGETQYF. CDR3 DNA sequence: TGTGCCAGCAGCTTACAGGGGGCAGCTGGAGAGACCCAGTACTTC.

This sequence joins TRBV4-3 and TRBJ2-3; 8 bases map to TRBD2. This CDR3 region has 17 residues. J gave up 0 bases and V 0 bases, and 5 bases lay outside the gene matches. The germline CDR1 and CDR2 sequences are LGHNA and YSLEER. CDR3 DNA sequence: TGCGCCAGCAGCCAAGAACTAGCGGCGATTAGCACAGATACGCAGTATTTT. Translation: CASSQELAAISTDTQYF.

The chain combines TRBV7-8 with TRBJ2-5, with D perhaps matching TRBD2 (5 bases). This CDR3 has 15 residues. The germline V gene encodes CDR1 SGHVS and CDR2 FQNEAQ. V lost 2 bases and J 7 bases, leaving 17 bases between the germline ends. CDR3 sequence: CASSLPADQVGTQYF. CDR3 nucleotide sequence: TGTGCCAGCAGCTTACCAGCGGATCAAGTGGGGACCCAGTACTTC.

The CDR3 region is CASSQDWTSGKSEQYF. In DNA, the CDR3 is TGTGCCAGCAGCCAAGATTGGACTAGCGGGAAAAGCGAGCAGTACTTC. The chain has TRBV3-1 and TRBJ2-5, with 12 positions matching TRBD2. The tail of the sequence fits TRBJ2-7 better, so the J call may be wrong. The germline gives CDR1 LGHDT, CDR2 YNNKEL (reference sequence). The CDR3 runs 16 residues.

This clonotype was found a few times. V gene TRBV3-1 combines with J gene TRBJ1-4; D is ambiguous. Per germline, CDR1 LGHDT and CDR2 YNNKEL (reference sequence). The germline V and J ends were trimmed by 3 bases and 5 bases, with 7 bases remaining between them. The CDR3 is 13 amino acids. The CDR3 region has the DNA TGTGCCAGCAGCCAGGGGAACAATGAAAAACTGTTTTTT. This codes for CASSQGNNEKLFF.

Here the CDR3 reads CSTRPGQQETQYF. The CDR3 coding sequence is TGCAGTACAAGACCGGGCCAGCAAGAGACCCAGTACTTC. This chain joins TRBV20-1 and TRBJ2-5; D not certain. The CDR3 runs 13 residues. In germline, CDR1 is DFQATT, CDR2 SNEGSKA (reference sequence). V was pared by 8 bases and J by 2 bases, with 15 bases between.

The rearrangement links TRBV18 to TRBJ2-3; 8 nucleotides align to TRBD1. Trimming took 5 bases from V and 4 from J; bases not matched to a gene: 14. In germline, CDR1 is KGHSH, CDR2 LQKENI. The CDR3 is 17 amino acids. In DNA form, the CDR3 reads TGTGCCAGCTCATCGCCGATAGGACAGGGCATTGCAGATACGCAGTATTTT. Residues: CASSSPIGQGIADTQYF. The full variable domain, completed using reference TRBV18 and TRBJ2-3, is NAGVMQNPRHLVRRRGQEARLRCSPMKGHSHVYWYRQLPEEGLKFMVYLQKENIIDESGMPKERFSAEFPKEGPSILRIQQVVRGDSAAYFCASSSPIGQGIADTQYFGPGTRLTVL.

This clonotype has more than one count but fewer than ten. The chain employs TRBV7-2 and TRBJ2-3; unclear D gene. The CDR3 sequence is 13 residues long. Germline V gene data show CDR1 as SGHTA and CDR2 as FQGNSA. V lost 6 bases, J lost 5 bases, and 12 bases lay in between. In DNA form, the CDR3 reads TGTGCCAGCAGTTGGAAGGCCGGAGATACGCAGTATTTT. Its translation: CASSWKAGDTQYF.

The V and J genes are TRBV18 and TRBJ2-5, with 10 nucleotides matching TRBD1. The last part of the DNA fits TRBJ2-7 better; the J call may be wrong. The germline gives CDR1 KGHSH, CDR2 LQKENI. The CDR3 consists of 15 residues. The CDR3 region has the DNA TGTGCCAGCTCTCCGACCGGGACAGGGGACTACGAGCAGTACTTC. Residues: CASSPTGTGDYEQYF.